The present T cell receptor (beta chain) was sequenced within a study of cytomegalovirus exposure and HLA in healthy donors. The study, taken as a whole, reports: A link between a missense DCLRE1C variant and TCR beta V- and J-gene trimming emerged from a later analysis. An analysis that was carried out later associated approximately 15,000 TCR beta sequences with HLA alleles at 0.05 false discovery rate. A later analysis reportedly found that, within productive TCRs, an Asian-associated ancestry cluster had fewer N-insertions than the mean observed across the approximately 700 donors.

In the PCR, 60 Vbeta and 13 Jbeta primers were used. Some clones are missing from TCRdb's copy, which holds only in-frame ones; the method was immunoSEQ multiplex PCR. Its listing shows just over 50,000 clones. Germline V gene lookup returns CDR1 LNHDA and CDR2 SQIVND (reference sequence). The V and J ends lost 7 bases and 0 bases respectively, with 16 bases between them. The CDR3 spans 16 residues. Concerning this clone itself: Its specificity is unknown.

Sequenced sample: PBMCs. This chain links TRBV19 with TRBJ1-3; D is ambiguous. This receptor was obtained from a woman between 55 and 75 years old in good health and CMV-seropositive. The CDR3 sequence: CASTPRGPLSGNTIYF. The CDR3 nucleotides read TGTGCCAGTACACCACGGGGTCCTCTCTCTGGAAACACCATATATTTT. Filled out from reference TRBV19 and TRBJ1-3, the complete variable domain reads DGGITQSPKYLFRKEGQNVTLSCEQNLNHDAMYWYRQDPGQGLRLIYYSQIVNDFQKGDIAEGYSVSREKKESFPLTVTSAQKNPTAFYLCASTPRGPLSGNTIYFGEGSWLTVV.